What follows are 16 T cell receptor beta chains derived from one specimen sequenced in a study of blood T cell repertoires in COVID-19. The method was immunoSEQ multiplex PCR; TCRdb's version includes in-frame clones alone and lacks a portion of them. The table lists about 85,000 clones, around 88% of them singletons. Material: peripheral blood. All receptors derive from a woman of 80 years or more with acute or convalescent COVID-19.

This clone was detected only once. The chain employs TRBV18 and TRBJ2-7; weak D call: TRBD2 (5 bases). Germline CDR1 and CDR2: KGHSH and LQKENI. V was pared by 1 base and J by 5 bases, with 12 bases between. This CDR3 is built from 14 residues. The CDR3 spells CASSPLAGDNEQYF. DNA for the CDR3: TGTGCCAGCTCACCACTGGCGGGCGATAACGAGCAGTACTTC.

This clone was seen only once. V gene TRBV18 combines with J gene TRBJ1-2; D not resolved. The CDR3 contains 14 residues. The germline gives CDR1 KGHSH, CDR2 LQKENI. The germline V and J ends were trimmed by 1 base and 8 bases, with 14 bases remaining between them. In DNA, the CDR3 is TGTGCCAGCTCACCACGCCCGGAGGTTGGAGGCTACACCTTC. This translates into CASSPRPEVGGYTF. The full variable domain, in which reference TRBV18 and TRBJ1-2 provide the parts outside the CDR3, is NAGVMQNPRHLVRRRGQEARLRCSPMKGHSHVYWYRQLPEEGLKFMVYLQKENIIDESGMPKERFSAEFPKEGPSILRIQQVVRGDSAAYFCASSPRPEVGGYTFGSGTRLTVV.

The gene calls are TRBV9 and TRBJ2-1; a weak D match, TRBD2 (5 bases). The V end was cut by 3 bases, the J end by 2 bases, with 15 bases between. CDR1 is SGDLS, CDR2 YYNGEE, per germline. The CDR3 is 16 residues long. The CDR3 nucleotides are TGTGCCAGCAGCGGAACTAGAGGCTCACCCTACAATGAGCAGTTCTTC. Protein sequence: CASSGTRGSPYNEQFF.

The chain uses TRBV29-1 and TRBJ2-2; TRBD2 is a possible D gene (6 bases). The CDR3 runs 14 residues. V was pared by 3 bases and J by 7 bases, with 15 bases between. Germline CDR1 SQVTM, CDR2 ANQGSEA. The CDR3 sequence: CSVERTTQGGELFF. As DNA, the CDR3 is TGCAGCGTTGAGAGGACTACCCAAGGCGGGGAGCTGTTTTTT.

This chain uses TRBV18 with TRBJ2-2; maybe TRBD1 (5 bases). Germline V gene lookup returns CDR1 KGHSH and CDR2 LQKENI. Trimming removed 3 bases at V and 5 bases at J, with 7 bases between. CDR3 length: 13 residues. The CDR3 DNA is TGTGCCAGCTCACCTGACAGAACCGGGGAGCTGTTTTTT. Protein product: CASSPDRTGELFF.

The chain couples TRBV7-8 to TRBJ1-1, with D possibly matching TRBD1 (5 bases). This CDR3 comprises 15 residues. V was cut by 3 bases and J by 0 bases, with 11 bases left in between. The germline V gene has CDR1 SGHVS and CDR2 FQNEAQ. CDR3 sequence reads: CASSFGGGMNTEAFF. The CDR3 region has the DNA TGTGCCAGCAGCTTCGGGGGGGGGATGAACACTGAAGCTTTCTTT.

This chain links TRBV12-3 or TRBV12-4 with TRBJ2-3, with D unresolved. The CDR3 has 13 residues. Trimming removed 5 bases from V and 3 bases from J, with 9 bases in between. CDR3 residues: CASSILRTDTQYF. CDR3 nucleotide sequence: TGTGCCAGCAGTATATTACGGACAGATACGCAGTATTTT.

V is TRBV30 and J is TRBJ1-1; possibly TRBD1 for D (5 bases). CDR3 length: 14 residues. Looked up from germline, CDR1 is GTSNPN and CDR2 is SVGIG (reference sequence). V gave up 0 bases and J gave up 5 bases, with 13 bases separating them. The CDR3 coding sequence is TGTGCCTGGAGTGTACCTGGGGGAGGGACTGAAGCTTTCTTT. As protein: CAWSVPGGGTEAFF.

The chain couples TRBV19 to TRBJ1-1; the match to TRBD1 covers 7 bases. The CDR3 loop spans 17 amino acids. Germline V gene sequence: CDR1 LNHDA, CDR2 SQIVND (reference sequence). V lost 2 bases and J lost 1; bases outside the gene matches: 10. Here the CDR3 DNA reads TGTGCCAGTAGTATACTTCCAGGGGGGTTAGAGAACACTGAAGCTTTCTTT. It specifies CASSILPGGLENTEAFF.

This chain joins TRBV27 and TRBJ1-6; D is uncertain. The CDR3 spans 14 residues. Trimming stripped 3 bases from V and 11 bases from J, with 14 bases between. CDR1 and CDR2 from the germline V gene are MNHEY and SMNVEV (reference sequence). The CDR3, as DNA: TGTGCCAGCAGTTTGGAGTGGGAGGGCACACCCCTCCACTTT. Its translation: CASSLEWEGTPLHF.

Here the CDR3 DNA reads TGTGCCAGCAGCTTAATCGGGAGATTAGGAGAGACCCAGTACTTC. Translation: CASSLIGRLGETQYF. V and J are TRBV7-2 and TRBJ2-5; a weak D match, TRBD2 (6 bases). CDR1 and CDR2 from the germline V gene are SGHTA and FQGNSA. V lost 2 bases and J lost 4, with 14 bases in between. The CDR3 totals 15 residues.

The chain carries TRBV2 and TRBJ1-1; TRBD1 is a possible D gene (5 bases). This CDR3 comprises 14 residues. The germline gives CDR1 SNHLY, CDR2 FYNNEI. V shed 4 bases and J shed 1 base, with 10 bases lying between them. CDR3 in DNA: TGTGCCAGCAGTGCCAGGGCGGAGAACACTGAAGCTTTCTTT. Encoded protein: CASSARAENTEAFF. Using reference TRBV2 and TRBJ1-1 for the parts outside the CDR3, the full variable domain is EPEVTQTPSHQVTQMGQEVILRCVPISNHLYFYWYRQILGQKVEFLVSFYNNEISEKSEIFDDQFSVERPDGSNFTLKIRSTKLEDSAMYFCASSARAENTEAFFGQGTRLTVV.

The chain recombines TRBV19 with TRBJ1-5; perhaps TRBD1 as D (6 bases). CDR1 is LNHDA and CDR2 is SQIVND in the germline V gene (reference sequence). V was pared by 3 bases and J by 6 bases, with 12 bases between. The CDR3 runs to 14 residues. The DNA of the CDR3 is TGTGCCAGTAGTATCCGGGGGGCACGTCAGCCCCAGCATTTT. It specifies CASSIRGARQPQHF.

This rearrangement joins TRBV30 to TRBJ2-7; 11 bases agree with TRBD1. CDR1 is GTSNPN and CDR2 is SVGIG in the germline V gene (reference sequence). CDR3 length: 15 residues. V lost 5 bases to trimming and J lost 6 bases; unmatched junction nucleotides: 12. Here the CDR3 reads CAWEIPGQGVGEQYF. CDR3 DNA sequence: TGTGCCTGGGAAATCCCGGGACAGGGGGTCGGCGAGCAGTACTTC.

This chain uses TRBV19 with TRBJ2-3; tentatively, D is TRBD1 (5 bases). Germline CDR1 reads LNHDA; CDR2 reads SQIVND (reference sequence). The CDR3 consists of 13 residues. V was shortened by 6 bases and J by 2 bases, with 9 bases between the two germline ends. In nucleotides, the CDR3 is TGTGCCAGTAGCACAGGATACACAGATACGCAGTATTTT. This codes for CASSTGYTDTQYF.

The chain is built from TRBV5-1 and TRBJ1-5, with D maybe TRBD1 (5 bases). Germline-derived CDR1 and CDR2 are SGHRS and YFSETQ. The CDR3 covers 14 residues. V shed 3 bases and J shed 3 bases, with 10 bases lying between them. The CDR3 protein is CASSSGTDNQPQHF. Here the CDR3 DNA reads TGCGCCAGCAGCTCCGGGACTGACAATCAGCCCCAGCATTTT.